The entry below gives a single T cell receptor beta chain sequence along with its context. What it binds is unknown. Method: immunoSEQ multiplex PCR; TCRdb's copy keeps in-frame clones and lacks some. The table shows 90,000 to 100,000 clones, with around 89% occurring only once. The germline CDR1 and CDR2 sequences are SGHTA and FQGNSA. The CDR3 is 15 amino acids. The V segment lost 5 bases and the J segment 7 bases; nucleotides outside the gene matches: 10. The sample is drawn from a study of T cell responses to AZD1222 COVID-19 vaccine. Study conclusions and caveats: Sampled repertoires all dated from after the peak T cell response. A mostly white British donor set with more females was recruited, and clonal diversity was possibly underestimated.

Specimen: peripheral blood, collected on day 0 of AZD1222 vaccination. The clonotype was recovered from an adult in good health. This sequence joins TRBV7-2 and TRBJ2-4, with 8 bases that match TRBD1. In DNA, the CDR3 is TGTGCCAGCAGCCCACCACAGGGGGGTAGGAACATTCAGTACTTC. Translation: CASSPPQGGRNIQYF.